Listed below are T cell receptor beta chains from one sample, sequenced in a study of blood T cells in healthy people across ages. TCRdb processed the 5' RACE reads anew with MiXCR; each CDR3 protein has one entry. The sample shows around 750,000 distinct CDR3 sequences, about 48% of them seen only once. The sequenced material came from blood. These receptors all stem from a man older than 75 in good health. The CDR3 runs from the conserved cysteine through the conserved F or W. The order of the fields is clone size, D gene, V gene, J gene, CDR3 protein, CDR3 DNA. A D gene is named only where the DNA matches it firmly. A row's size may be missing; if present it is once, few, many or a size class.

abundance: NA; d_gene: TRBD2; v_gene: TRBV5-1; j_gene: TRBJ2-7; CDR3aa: CASSRIAGPNYEQYF; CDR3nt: TGCGCCAGCAGCAGAATAGCGGGGCCTAACTACGAGCAGTACTTC
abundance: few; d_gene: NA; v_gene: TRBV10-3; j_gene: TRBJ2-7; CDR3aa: CAISRQVNYEQYF; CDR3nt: TGTGCCATCAGTAGACAGGTGAACTACGAGCAGTACTTC
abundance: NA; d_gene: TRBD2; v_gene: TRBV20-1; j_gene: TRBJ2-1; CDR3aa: CSARGLGTRELRQFF; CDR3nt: TGCAGTGCTAGAGGTCTCGGGACTAGAGAGTTAAGGCAGTTCTTC
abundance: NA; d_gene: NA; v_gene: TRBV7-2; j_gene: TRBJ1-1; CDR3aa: CASSVRDMGNTEAFF; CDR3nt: TGTGCCAGCAGCGTCCGGGACATGGGGAACACTGAAGCTTTCTTT
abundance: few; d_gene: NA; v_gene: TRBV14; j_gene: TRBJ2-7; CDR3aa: CASSRFWFAGLGPWEQYF; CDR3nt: TGTGCCAGCAGCCGCTTTTGGTTCGCGGGACTTGGCCCCTGGGAGCAGTACTTC
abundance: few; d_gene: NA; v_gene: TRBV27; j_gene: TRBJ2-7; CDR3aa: CASSAQGHEQYF; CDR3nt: TGTGCCAGCAGTGCTCAGGGTCACGAGCAGTACTTC
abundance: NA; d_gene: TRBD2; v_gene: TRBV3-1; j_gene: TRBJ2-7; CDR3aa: CASSQRERGPFYNEQYF; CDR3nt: TGTGCCAGCAGCCAACGGGAGCGGGGGCCTTTCTACAATGAGCAGTACTTC
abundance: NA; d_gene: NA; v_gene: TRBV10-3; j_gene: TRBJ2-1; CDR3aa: CAISERKSSYEQFF; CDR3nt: TGTGCCATCAGTGAGAGGAAGAGCTCCTACGAGCAGTTCTTC
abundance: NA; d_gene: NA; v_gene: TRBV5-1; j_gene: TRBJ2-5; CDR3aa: CASSPPDYQETQYF; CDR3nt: TGCGCCAGCAGCCCCCCGGACTATCAAGAGACCCAGTACTTC
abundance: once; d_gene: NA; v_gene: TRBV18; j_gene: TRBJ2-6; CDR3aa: CASSPLRDTLYSGANVLTF; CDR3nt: TGTGCCAGCTCACCACTCCGGGACACCCTATACTCTGGGGCCAACGTCCTGACTTTC
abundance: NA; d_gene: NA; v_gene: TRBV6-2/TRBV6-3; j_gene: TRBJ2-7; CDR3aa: CASRESGEQYF; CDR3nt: TGTGCCAGCAGAGAATCGGGAGAGCAGTACTTC
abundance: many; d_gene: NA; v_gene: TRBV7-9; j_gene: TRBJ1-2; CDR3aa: CASSLGTTLYGYTF; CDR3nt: TGTGCCAGCAGCTTAGGCACCACCCTATATGGCTACACCTTC
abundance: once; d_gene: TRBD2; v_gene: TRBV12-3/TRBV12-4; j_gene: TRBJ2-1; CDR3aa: CASSLLRIAGANEQFF; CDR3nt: TGTGCCAGCAGTTTACTCCGGATAGCGGGAGCCAATGAGCAGTTCTTC
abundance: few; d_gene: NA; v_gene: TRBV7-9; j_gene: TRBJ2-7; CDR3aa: CASSEYSGAYEQYF; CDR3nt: TGTGCCAGCAGCGAGTATAGTGGAGCCTACGAGCAGTACTTC
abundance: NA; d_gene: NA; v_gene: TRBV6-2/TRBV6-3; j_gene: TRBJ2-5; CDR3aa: CAISSSGTQYF; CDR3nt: TGTGCCATCTCTTCCTCGGGGACCCAGTACTTC
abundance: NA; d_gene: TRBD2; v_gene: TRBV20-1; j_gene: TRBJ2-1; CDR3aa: CSARAGRTSGSKGEQFF; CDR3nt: TGCAGTGCTAGAGCCGGGCGGACTAGCGGGAGTAAGGGTGAGCAGTTCTTC
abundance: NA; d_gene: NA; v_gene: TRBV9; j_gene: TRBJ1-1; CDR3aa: CASSVEGFVAEAFF; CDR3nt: TGTGCCAGCAGCGTAGAAGGGTTTGTAGCTGAAGCTTTCTTT
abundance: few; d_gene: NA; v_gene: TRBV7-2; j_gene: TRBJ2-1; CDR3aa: CASSPEGGWGEQFF; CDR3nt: TGTGCCAGCAGCCCCGAAGGAGGGTGGGGTGAGCAGTTCTTC
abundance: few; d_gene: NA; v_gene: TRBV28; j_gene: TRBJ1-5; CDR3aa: CASKQGYQPQHF; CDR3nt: TGTGCCAGCAAACAGGGTTATCAGCCCCAGCATTTT
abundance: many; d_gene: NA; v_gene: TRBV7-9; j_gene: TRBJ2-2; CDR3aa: CASNPGAGAVYTGELFF; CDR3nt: TGTGCCAGCAACCCAGGGGCGGGAGCGGTGTACACCGGGGAGCTGTTTTTT
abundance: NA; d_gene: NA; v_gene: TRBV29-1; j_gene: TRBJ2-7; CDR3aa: CSVASRAPGYEQYF; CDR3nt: TGCAGCGTTGCTTCCAGGGCGCCCGGCTACGAGCAGTACTTC
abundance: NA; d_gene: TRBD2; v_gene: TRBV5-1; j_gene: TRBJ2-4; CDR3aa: CASSLAPLAAGSSAAKNIQYF; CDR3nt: TGCGCCAGCAGCTTGGCTCCTCTAGCGGCCGGATCTTCGGCGGCCAAAAACATTCAGTACTTC
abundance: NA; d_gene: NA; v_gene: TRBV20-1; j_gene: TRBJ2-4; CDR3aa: CSASEDSLGAKNIQYF; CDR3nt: TGCAGTGCTAGCGAGGACAGTTTAGGAGCCAAAAACATTCAGTACTTC
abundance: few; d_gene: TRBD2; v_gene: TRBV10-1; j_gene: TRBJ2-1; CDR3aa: CASSGNSGGIDNEQFF; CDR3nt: TGCGCCAGCAGTGGTAATAGCGGGGGGATCGACAATGAGCAGTTCTTC
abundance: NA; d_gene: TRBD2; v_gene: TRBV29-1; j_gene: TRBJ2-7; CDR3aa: CSVEDGGGTKNEQYF; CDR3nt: TGCAGCGTTGAAGACGGGGGGGGTACGAAAAACGAGCAGTACTTC
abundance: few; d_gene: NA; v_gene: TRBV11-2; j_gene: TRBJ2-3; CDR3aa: CASSLNPYTQYF; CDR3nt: TGTGCCAGCAGCTTAAACCCCTATACGCAGTATTTT
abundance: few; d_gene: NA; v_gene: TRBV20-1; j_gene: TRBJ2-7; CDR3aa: CSARVVQGKEQYF; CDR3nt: TGCAGTGCTAGAGTGGTTCAGGGTAAGGAGCAGTACTTC
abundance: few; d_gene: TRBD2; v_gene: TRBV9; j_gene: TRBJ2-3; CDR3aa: CASSAGLAQGDTQYF; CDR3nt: TGTGCCAGCAGCGCCGGACTAGCGCAGGGGGATACGCAGTATTTT
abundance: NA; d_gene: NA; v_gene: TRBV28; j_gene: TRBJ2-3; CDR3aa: CASRSGREHRDAYF; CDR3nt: TGTGCCAGTCGGTCTGGACGGGAGCACAGAGACGCGTATTTT
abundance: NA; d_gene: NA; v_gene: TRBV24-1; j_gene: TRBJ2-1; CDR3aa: CATSDLRYYNEQFF; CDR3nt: TGTGCCACCAGTGATTTGCGATATTACAATGAGCAGTTCTTC
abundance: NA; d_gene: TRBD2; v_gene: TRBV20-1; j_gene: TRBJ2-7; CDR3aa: CSAIFPSGIEQYF; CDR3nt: TGCAGTGCTATTTTTCCTAGCGGGATCGAGCAGTACTTC
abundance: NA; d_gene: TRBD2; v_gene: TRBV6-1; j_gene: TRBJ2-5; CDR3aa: CASTGGGLATETQYF; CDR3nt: TGTGCCAGCACCGGGGGGGGACTAGCGACAGAGACCCAGTACTTC
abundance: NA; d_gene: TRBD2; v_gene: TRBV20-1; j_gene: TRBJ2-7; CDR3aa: CSARDGTSGRVSYEQYF; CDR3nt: TGCAGTGCTAGAGACGGGACTAGCGGGAGGGTGTCCTACGAGCAGTACTTC
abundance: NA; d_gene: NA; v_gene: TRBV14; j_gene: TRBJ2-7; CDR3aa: CASSPRTTLYNEQYF; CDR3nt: TGTGCCAGCAGTCCCAGGACTACCCTATACAATGAGCAGTACTTC
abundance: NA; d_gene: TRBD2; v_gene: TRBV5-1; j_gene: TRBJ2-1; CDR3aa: CASSPQPPGTSGGYNEQFF; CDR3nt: TGCGCCAGCAGCCCACAACCGCCGGGGACTAGCGGGGGCTACAATGAGCAGTTCTTC
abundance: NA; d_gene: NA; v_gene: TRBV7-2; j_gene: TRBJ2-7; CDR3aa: CASSLGGRGSHEQYF; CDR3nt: TGTGCCAGCAGCTTAGGGGGCAGGGGTAGCCACGAGCAGTACTTC
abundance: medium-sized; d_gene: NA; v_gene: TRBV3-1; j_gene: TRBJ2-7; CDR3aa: CASSRRGQGLSEQYF; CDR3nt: TGTGCCAGCAGCCGGAGGGGGCAGGGACTAAGCGAGCAGTACTTC
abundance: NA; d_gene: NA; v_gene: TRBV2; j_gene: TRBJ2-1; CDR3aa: CASFRGGSYNEQFF; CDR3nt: TGTGCCAGCTTTCGCGGAGGCTCCTACAATGAGCAGTTCTTC
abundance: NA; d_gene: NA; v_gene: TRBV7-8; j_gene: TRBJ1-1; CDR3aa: CASSFRPAGTEAFF; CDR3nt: TGTGCCAGCAGCTTTAGGCCGGCGGGCACTGAAGCTTTCTTT
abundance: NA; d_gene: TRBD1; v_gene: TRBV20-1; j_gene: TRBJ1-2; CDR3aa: CSARNRQGNYGYTF; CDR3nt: TGCAGTGCTAGGAACCGACAGGGCAACTATGGCTACACCTTC
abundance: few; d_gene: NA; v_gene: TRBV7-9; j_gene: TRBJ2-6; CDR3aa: CASSLMGESVSGANVLTF; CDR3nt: TGTGCCAGCAGCTTAATGGGGGAGTCCGTCTCTGGGGCCAACGTCCTGACTTTC
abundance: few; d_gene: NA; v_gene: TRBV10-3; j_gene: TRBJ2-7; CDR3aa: CAISVLGFSYEQYF; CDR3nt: TGTGCCATCAGTGTTTTAGGCTTTTCCTACGAGCAGTACTTC
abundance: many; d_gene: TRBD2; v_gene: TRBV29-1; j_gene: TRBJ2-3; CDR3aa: CSLRTSGSTDTQYF; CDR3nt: TGCAGCTTACGGACTAGCGGGTCCACAGATACGCAGTATTTT
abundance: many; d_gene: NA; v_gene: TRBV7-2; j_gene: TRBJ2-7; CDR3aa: CASSHLYEQYF; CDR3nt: TGTGCCAGCAGCCACCTCTACGAGCAGTACTTC
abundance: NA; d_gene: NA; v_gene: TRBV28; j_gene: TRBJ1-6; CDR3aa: CASSSRGQGNRPLHF; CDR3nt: TGTGCCAGCAGTTCCCGAGGCCAAGGTAACAGGCCCCTCCACTTT
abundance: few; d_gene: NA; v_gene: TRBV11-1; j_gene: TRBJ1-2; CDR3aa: CASSFQGGAGYTF; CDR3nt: TGTGCCAGCAGTTTCCAGGGAGGGGCTGGCTACACCTTC
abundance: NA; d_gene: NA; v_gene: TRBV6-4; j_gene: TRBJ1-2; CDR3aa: CASSEGKNYGYTF; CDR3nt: TGTGCCAGCAGTGAGGGCAAGAACTATGGCTACACCTTC
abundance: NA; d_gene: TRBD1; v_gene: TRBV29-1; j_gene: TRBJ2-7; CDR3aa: CSVVGTGSYEQYF; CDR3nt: TGCAGCGTTGTCGGGACAGGGTCCTACGAGCAGTACTTC
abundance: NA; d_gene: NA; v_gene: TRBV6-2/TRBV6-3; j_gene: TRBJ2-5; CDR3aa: CASSLGTWETQYF; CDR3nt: TGTGCCAGCAGCCTCGGAACCTGGGAGACCCAGTACTTC
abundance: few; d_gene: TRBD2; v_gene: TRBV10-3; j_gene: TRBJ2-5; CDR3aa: CAISEGGAGGETQYF; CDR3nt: TGTGCCATCAGTGAAGGTGGAGCGGGAGGAGAGACCCAGTACTTC
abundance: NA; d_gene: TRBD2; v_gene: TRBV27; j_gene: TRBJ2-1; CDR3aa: CASSLASGIIGGAYNEQFF; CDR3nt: TGTGCCAGCAGTTTGGCTAGCGGGATAATTGGAGGGGCTTACAATGAGCAGTTCTTC
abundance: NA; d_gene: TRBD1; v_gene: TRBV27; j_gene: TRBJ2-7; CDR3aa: CASRTGTGISYEQYF; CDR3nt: TGTGCCAGCAGGACCGGGACAGGGATCTCCTACGAGCAGTACTTC
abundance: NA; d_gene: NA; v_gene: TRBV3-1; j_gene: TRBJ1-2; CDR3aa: CASSQGPGPNDGYTF; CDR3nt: TGTGCCAGCAGCCAAGGTCCGGGCCCCAACGATGGCTACACCTTC
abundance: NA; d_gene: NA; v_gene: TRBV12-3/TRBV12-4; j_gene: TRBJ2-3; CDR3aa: CASRRPSTYAYF; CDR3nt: TGTGCCAGCAGGCGACCTTCTACATACGCGTATTTT
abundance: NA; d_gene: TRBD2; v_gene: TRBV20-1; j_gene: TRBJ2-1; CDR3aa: CSARVGSSGSLYEQFF; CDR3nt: TGCAGTGCTAGAGTGGGGTCTAGCGGGAGTTTATATGAGCAGTTCTTC